The subject of this entry is one T cell receptor beta chain. Its cognate antigen is unknown. The germline CDR1 and CDR2 sequences are MNHNY and SVGAGI (reference sequence). V lost 6 bases and J lost 5; bases outside the gene matches: 13. The CDR3 spans 16 residues. The data originate from a study of shared clonotypes between healthy human individuals. Study as a whole: Used for every donor were three CD4 naive, three CD4 memory, two CD8 naive and one CD8 memory plate.

General study findings and limits: Clonotype sharing among donors was thought likely to change with sequencing depth. A handful of donors had about 5% of their naive CD4 clonotypes in common.

Produced via immunoSEQ multiplex PCR; TCRdb's table is partial and in-frame only. Among about 79,000 clones, 62% were seen once, and the ten largest hold roughly 56%. CCR7-negative CD45RA+ TemRA cells were pooled with CD45RO+ cells for CD8 memory. This sequence joins TRBV6-6 and TRBJ2-1; 7 nucleotides line up with TRBD2. The sequenced sample was memory CD8+ T cells sorted from blood. Subset described: CD45RO+ cells pooled with CCR7-negative TemRA cells. The source is a man aged 25 to 45 in good health. Written as DNA, the CDR3 is TGTGCCAGCAGATCCGCGACTAGCTACCCAGACAATGAGCAGTTCTTC. It specifies CASRSATSYPDNEQFF.